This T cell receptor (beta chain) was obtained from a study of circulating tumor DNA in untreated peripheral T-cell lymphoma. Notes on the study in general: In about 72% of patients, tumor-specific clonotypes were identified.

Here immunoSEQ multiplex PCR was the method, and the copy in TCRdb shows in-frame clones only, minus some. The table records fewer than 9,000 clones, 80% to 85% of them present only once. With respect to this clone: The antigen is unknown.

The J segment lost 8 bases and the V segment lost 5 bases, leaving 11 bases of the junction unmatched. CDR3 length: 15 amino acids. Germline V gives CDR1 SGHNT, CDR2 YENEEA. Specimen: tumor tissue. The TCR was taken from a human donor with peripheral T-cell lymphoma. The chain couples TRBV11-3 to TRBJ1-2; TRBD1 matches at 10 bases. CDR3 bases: TGTGCCAGCAGCGCTCATTTTGGGACAGGGGAAGGCTACACCTTC. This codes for CASSAHFGTGEGYTF.